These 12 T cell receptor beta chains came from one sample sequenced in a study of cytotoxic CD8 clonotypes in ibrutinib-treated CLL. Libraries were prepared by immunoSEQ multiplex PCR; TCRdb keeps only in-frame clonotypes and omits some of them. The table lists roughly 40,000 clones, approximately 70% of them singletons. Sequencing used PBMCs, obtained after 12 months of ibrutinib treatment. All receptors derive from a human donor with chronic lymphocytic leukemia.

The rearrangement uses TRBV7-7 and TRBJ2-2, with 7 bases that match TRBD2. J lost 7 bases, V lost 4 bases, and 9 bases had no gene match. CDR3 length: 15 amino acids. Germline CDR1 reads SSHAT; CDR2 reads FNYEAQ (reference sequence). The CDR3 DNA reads TGTGCCAGCAGCTCGGGACTAAGGGGTGTCGGGGAGCTGTTTTTT. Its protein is CASSSGLRGVGELFF. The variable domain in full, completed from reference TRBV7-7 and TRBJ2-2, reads GAGVSQSPRYKVTKRGQDVTLRCDPISSHATLYWYQQALGQGPEFLTYFNYEAQPDKSGLPSDRFSAERPEGSISTLTIQRTEQRDSAMYRCASSSGLRGVGELFFGEGSRLTVL.

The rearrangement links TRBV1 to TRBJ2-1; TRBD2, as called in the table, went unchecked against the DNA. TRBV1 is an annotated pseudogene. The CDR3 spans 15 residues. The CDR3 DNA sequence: TGCACCAGCGGGCCCGAGCGGGAGGGATACAATGAGCAGTTCTTC. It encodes CTSGPEREGYNEQFF.

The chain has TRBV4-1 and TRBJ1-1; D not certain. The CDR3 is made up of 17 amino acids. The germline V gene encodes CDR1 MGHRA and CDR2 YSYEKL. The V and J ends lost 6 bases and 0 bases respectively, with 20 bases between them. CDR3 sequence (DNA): TGCGCCAGCAGGTCCTTCTTGTTAGGATTCTTGAACACTGAAGCTTTCTTT. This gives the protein CASRSFLLGFLNTEAFF.

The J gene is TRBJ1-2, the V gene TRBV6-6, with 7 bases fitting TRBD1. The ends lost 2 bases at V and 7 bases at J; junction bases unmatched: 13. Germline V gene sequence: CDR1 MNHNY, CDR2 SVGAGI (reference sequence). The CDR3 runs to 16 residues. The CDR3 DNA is TGTGCCAGCAGTTACGATCCGGGACAGAGGCTGGGTGGCTACACCTTC. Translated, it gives CASSYDPGQRLGGYTF.

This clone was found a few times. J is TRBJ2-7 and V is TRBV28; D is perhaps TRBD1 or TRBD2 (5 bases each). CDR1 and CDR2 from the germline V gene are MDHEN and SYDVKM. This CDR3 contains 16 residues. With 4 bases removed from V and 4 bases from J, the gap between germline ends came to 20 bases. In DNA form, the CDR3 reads TGTGCCAGCAGTTCAATTGCTTGGGACGGCCAGTACGAGCAGTACTTC. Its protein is CASSSIAWDGQYEQYF.

The CDR3 reads CASKSIQGNAEAFF. DNA of the CDR3: TGTGCCAGCAAGTCTATACAGGGAAACGCTGAAGCTTTCTTT. This sequence joins TRBV5-5 and TRBJ1-1; tentative D call: TRBD1 (6 bases). V dropped 6 bases and J dropped 6 bases, with 18 bases sitting between them. The CDR3 spans 14 residues. Per the germline V gene, CDR1 is SGHKS and CDR2 is YYEKEE (reference sequence).

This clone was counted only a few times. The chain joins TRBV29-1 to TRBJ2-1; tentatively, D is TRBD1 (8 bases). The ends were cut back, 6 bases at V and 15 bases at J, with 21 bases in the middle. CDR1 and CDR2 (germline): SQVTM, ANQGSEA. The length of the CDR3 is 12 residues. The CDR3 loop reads CSVGGDRQGLFF. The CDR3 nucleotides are TGCAGCGTGGGAGGGGACCGACAGGGGCTGTTCTTC.

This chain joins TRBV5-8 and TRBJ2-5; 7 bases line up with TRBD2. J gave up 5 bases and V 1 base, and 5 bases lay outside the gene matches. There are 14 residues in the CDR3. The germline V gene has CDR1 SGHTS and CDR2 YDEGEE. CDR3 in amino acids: CASSLRRGRETQYF. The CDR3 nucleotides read TGTGCCAGCAGCTTGAGGCGGGGGAGGGAGACCCAGTACTTC.

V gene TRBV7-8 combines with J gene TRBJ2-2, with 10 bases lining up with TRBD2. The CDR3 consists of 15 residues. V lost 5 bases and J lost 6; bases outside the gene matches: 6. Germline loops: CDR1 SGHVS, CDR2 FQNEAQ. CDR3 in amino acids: CASSLTSGTAGELFF. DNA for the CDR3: TGTGCCAGCAGCCTCACTAGCGGGACTGCCGGGGAGCTGTTTTTT. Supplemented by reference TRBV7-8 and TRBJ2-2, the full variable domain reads GAGVSQSPRYKVAKRGQDVALRCDPISGHVSLFWYQQALGQGPEFLTYFQNEAQLDKSGLPSDRFFAERPEGSVSTLKIQRTQQEDSAVYLCASSLTSGTAGELFFGEGSRLTVL.

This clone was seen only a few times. The CDR3 here is CASSYIIGYEQYF. Here the CDR3 DNA reads TGTGCCAGCAGTTACATTATCGGCTACGAGCAGTACTTC. This rearrangement joins TRBV6-5 to TRBJ2-7; no clear D gene. Germline CDR1 reads MNHEY; CDR2 reads SVGAGI. Deletions cut 2 bases from V and 3 bases from J, with 8 bases between. This CDR3 comprises 13 residues.

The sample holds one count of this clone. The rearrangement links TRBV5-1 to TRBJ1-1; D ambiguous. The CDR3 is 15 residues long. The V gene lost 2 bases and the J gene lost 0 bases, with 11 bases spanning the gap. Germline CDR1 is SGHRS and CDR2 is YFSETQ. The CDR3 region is CASSLTSEMNTEAFF. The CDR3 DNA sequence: TGCGCCAGCAGCTTAACCAGCGAGATGAACACTGAAGCTTTCTTT.

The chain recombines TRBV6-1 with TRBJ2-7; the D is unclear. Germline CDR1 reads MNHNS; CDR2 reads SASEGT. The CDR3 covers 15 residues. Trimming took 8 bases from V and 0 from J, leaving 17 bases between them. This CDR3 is CASGDERTGSYEQYF. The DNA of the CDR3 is TGTGCCAGCGGGGATGAAAGGACCGGCTCCTACGAGCAGTACTTC.